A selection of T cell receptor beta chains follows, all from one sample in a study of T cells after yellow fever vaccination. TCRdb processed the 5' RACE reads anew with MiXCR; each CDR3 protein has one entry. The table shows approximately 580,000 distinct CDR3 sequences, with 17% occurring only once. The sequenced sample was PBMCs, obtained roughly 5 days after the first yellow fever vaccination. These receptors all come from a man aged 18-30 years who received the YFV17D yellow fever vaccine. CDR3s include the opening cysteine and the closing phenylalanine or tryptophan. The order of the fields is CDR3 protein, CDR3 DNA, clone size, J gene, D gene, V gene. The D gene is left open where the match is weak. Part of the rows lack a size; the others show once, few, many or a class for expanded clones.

cdr3_aa: CASSQDQQGIDTEAFF
cdr3_nt: TGTGCCAGCAGCCAAGATCAACAGGGGATTGACACTGAAGCTTTCTTT
clone_size: few
j_call: TRBJ1-1
d_call: TRBD1
v_call: TRBV4-2

cdr3_aa: CASSLWPRETNEKLFF
cdr3_nt: TGTGCCAGCAGCTTATGGCCCAGGGAGACTAATGAAAAACTGTTTTTT
clone_size: .
j_call: TRBJ1-4
d_call: .
v_call: TRBV11-3

cdr3_aa: CASSQGSGVGETQYF
cdr3_nt: TGTGCCAGCAGCCAAGGGTCGGGGGTTGGAGAGACCCAGTACTTC
clone_size: few
j_call: TRBJ2-5
d_call: .
v_call: TRBV3-1

cdr3_aa: CASSSQTDFNEKLFF
cdr3_nt: TGTGCCAGCAGCTCGCAGACAGATTTTAATGAAAAACTGTTTTTT
clone_size: .
j_call: TRBJ1-4
d_call: .
v_call: TRBV7-9

cdr3_aa: CASSGRNRGPRAGNTIYF
cdr3_nt: TGTGCCAGCAGCGGGAGAAACAGGGGCCCAAGGGCTGGAAACACCATATATTTT
clone_size: .
j_call: TRBJ1-3
d_call: TRBD1
v_call: TRBV9

cdr3_aa: CASRFASGETQYF
cdr3_nt: TGTGCCAGCAGATTCGCTAGCGGAGAGACCCAGTACTTC
clone_size: .
j_call: TRBJ2-5
d_call: TRBD2
v_call: TRBV7-2

cdr3_aa: CASSAAGSTDTQYF
cdr3_nt: TGTGCCAGCAGCGCAGCGGGATCTACAGATACGCAGTATTTT
clone_size: many
j_call: TRBJ2-3
d_call: TRBD2
v_call: TRBV9

cdr3_aa: CASSSTTGTDTQYF
cdr3_nt: TGTGCCAGCAGTTCAACGACAGGCACAGATACGCAGTATTTT
clone_size: .
j_call: TRBJ2-3
d_call: .
v_call: TRBV12-3/TRBV12-4

cdr3_aa: CASSQDGTGRNQPQHF
cdr3_nt: TGTGCCAGCAGCCAAGATGGGACAGGGCGCAATCAGCCCCAGCATTTT
clone_size: .
j_call: TRBJ1-5
d_call: TRBD1
v_call: TRBV4-2

cdr3_aa: CASSTGGWPGTDTQYF
cdr3_nt: TGTGCCAGCAGCACAGGAGGGTGGCCTGGCACAGATACGCAGTATTTT
clone_size: once
j_call: TRBJ2-3
d_call: .
v_call: TRBV9

cdr3_aa: CASSLGAGEEAFF
cdr3_nt: TGCGCCAGCAGCTTGGGGGCAGGGGAAGAAGCTTTCTTT
clone_size: few
j_call: TRBJ1-1
d_call: .
v_call: TRBV5-1

cdr3_aa: CASSTNPKGTDTQYF
cdr3_nt: TGTGCCAGCAGCACCAACCCTAAAGGCACAGATACGCAGTATTTT
clone_size: .
j_call: TRBJ2-3
d_call: .
v_call: TRBV7-8

cdr3_aa: CASRKGTGVLGPQHF
cdr3_nt: TGCGCCAGCAGGAAAGGGACAGGGGTCCTCGGGCCCCAGCATTTT
clone_size: few
j_call: TRBJ1-5
d_call: TRBD1
v_call: TRBV5-1

cdr3_aa: CASADGTGYAETQYF
cdr3_nt: TGTGCCAGCGCCGATGGGACAGGGTACGCCGAGACCCAGTACTTC
clone_size: .
j_call: TRBJ2-5
d_call: TRBD1
v_call: TRBV6-2/TRBV6-3

cdr3_aa: CASSYVFSGNTIYF
cdr3_nt: TGTGCCAGCAGCTACGTGTTCTCTGGAAACACCATATATTTT
clone_size: few
j_call: TRBJ1-3
d_call: .
v_call: TRBV7-8